This TCR beta chain is drawn from a study of CD8+ T cells in alopecia areata. Background on the study: Treatment of the treated patients consisted of oral tofacitinib, 5 to 10 mg twice daily. Whole-study results and caveats: While patients received tofacitinib, many expanded lesional clones remained present in scalp and blood. Resident alphabeta T cells of normal skin are also sequenced in scalp samples.

About this clone: Its antigen is unidentified.

Extracted RNA was reverse transcribed, and the resulting cDNA served as sequencing template. Produced via immunoSEQ multiplex PCR; TCRdb's table is partial and in-frame only. The table shows fewer than 250,000 clones, with 55% to 70% occurring only once. The treatment was: oral pan-JAK inhibitor, 5-10 mg twice daily. Alopecia areata patients provided lesional scalp punch biopsies and peripheral blood, both collected for the study. The sequenced sample was CD4+ T cells sorted from blood, obtained at week 4, from a patient treated with tofacitinib. The sequence came from a human donor with alopecia areata.

DNA of the CDR3: TGCAGTGCTAGGCCCCACAATGAGCAGTTCTTC. It is translated as CSARPHNEQFF. The chain couples TRBV20-1 to TRBJ2-1; D is undetermined. Trimming shortened V by 3 bases and J by 5 bases, and 5 bases separated the two germline ends. Germline CDR1 and CDR2: DFQATT and SNEGSKA (reference sequence). There are 11 residues in the CDR3.